This entry describes one T cell receptor (beta chain). There are 13 residues in the CDR3. The germline V and J ends were trimmed by 4 bases and 0 bases, with 7 bases remaining between them. Germline CDR1 is SGHRS and CDR2 is YFSETQ. Two negative PCRs, clearance, or symptom resolution had been documented for recovered Cohort 3 donors. Assay: immunoSEQ multiplex PCR; the TCRdb copy retains only in-frame clones and omits some. The sample shows about 330,000 clones, around 90% of them seen only once. This sample is drawn from a study of blood T cell repertoires in COVID-19. Study context: Material from acute and convalescent COVID-19 was sourced from the United States, Italy and Spain.

The chain couples TRBV5-1 to TRBJ2-5; tentatively, D is TRBD2 (6 bases). The sequenced material came from PBMCs or T cells enriched from blood (not recorded which). This TCR was recovered from a woman aged 25 to 39 who had recovered from COVID-19. For the CDR3, the DNA is TGCGCCAGCAGCGCGGGACACCAAGAGACCCAGTACTTC. Encoded protein: CASSAGHQETQYF.